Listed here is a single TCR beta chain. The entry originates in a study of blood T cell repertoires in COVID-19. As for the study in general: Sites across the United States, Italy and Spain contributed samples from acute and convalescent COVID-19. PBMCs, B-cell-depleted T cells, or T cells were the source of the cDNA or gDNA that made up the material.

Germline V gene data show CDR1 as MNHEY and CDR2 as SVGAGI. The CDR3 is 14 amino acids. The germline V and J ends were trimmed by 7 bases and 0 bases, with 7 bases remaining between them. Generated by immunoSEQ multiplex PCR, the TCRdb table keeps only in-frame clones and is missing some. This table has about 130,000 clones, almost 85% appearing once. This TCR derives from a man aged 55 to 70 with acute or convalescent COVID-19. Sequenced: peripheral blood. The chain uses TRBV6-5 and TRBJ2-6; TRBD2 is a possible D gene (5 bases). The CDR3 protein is CASTGSSGANVLTF. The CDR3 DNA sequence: TGTGCCAGCACGGGGTCCTCTGGGGCCAACGTCCTGACTTTC.